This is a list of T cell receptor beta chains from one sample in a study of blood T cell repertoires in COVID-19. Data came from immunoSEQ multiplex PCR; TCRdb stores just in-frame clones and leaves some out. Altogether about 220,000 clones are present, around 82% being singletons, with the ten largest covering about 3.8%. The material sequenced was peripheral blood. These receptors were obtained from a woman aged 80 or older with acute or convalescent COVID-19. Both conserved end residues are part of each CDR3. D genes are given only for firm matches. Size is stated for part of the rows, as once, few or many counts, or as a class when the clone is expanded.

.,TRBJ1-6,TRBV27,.,TGTGCCAGCAGTGGGCGGACGACTAAGTCTTTGAGGGAAAATTCACCCCTCCACTTT,CASSGRTTKSLRENSPLHF
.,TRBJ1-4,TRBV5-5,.,TGTGCCAGCAGAACCATACAGGGCGTGGATGAAAAACTGTTTTTT,CASRTIQGVDEKLFF
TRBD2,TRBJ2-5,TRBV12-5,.,TGTGCTAGTGGTTCGGGACTAGCGGGGGAAGAGACCCAGTACTTC,CASGSGLAGEETQYF
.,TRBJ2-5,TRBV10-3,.,TGTGCCATCAGGGGGGACTCCGGGAGCCAAGAGACCCAGTACTTC,CAIRGDSGSQETQYF
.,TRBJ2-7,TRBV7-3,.,TGTGCCAGCAGCTTAAATGGCGGGGGCGAATACGAGCAGTACTTC,CASSLNGGGEYEQYF
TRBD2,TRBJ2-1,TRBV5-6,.,TGTGCCAGCAGCTTGGGGACTAGCGGGGGGGCCTCCTACAATGAGCAGTTCTTC,CASSLGTSGGASYNEQFF
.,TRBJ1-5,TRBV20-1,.,TGCAGTGCTAGTGAGAGGAACCCGTATAGCAATCAGCCCCAGCATTTT,CSASERNPYSNQPQHF
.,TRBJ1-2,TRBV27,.,TGTGCCAGCAGTTTAGCCTGGGACACTACTAACTATGGCTACACCTTC,CASSLAWDTTNYGYTF
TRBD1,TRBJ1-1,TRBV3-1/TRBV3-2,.,TGTGCCAGCAGCCAAGATCACCTGGACCTACAGGGGGCTATCGGTACCGGGGAAGCTTTCTTT,CASSQDHLDLQGAIGTGEAFF
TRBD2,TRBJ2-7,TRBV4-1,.,TGCGCCAGCAGCCAACAAGGACTAGCGGGGGCGGGGGAGCAGTACTTC,CASSQQGLAGAGEQYF
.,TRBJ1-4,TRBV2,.,TGTGCCAGCACAGGCAGCTTTAATGAAAAACTGTTTTTT,CASTGSFNEKLFF
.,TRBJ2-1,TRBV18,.,TGTGCCAGCTCACCACGGAACAGTAATGAGCAGTTCTTC,CASSPRNSNEQFF
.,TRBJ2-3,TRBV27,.,TGTGCCAGCAGTTTAGGCCCGGACTACACTCGCACAGATACGCAGTATTTT,CASSLGPDYTRTDTQYF
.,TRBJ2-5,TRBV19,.,TGTGCCAGTAGTATATCTCCCCAGGGCCCAGAGACCCAGTACTTC,CASSISPQGPETQYF
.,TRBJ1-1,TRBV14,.,TGTGCCAGCAGCCAAGAGAGGGAGGGGTCTGAAGCTTTCTTT,CASSQEREGSEAFF
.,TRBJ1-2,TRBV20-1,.,TGCAGTGCTACGACAGTCTATGGCTACACCTTC,CSATTVYGYTF
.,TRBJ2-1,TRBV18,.,TGTGCCAGCTCACCCCAGGTGATGGGGGGATACAATGAGCAGTTCTTC,CASSPQVMGGYNEQFF
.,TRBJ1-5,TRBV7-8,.,TGTGCCAGCAGCACTCATCAGGGGCGCAGCAATCAGCCCCAGCATTTT,CASSTHQGRSNQPQHF
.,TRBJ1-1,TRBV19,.,TGTGCCAGTAGTACAACTAGGGACACTGAAGCTTTCTTT,CASSTTRDTEAFF
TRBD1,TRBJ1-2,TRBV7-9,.,TGTGCCAGCAGCTTAGCGGACAGGGGGAGTAGGGGCTACACCTTC,CASSLADRGSRGYTF
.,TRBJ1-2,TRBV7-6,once,TGTGCCAGCAGCTTAGGGGATGGGGGGGACTACACCTTC,CASSLGDGGDYTF
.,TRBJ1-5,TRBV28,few,TGTGCCAGCAGTTTCATCAGGGAGGGCAATCAGCCCCAGCATTTT,CASSFIREGNQPQHF
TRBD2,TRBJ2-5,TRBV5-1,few,TGCGCCAGCAGGAATTCCGGGACTAGCGGCCAAGAGACCCAGTACTTC,CASRNSGTSGQETQYF
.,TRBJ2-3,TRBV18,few,TGTGCCAGCTCACCATTGGCCAGGGGATACTCTAGCACAGATACGCAGTATTTT,CASSPLARGYSSTDTQYF
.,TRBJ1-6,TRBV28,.,TGTGCCAGCAGTTTGGGGGGGCGGAATTCACCCCTCCACTTT,CASSLGGRNSPLHF
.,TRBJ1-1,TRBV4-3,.,TGCGCCAGCAGCCAAACAGCGAACACTGAAGCTTTCTTT,CASSQTANTEAFF